These T cell receptor beta chains were read from a single sample in a study of blood T cell repertoires in COVID-19. The table came from immunoSEQ multiplex PCR; TCRdb's copy has only in-frame clones and leaves some out. The table includes 450,000 to 500,000 clones, 80% to 90% detected once. The sequenced material came from peripheral blood. These receptors originate from a human donor in a cohort sampled during active COVID-19. Each CDR3 is given without its conserved first and last residue. Rows give clone size only sometimes, using once, few, many, or a class for an expanded clone.

>TRBV7-2|NA|TRBJ2-7
ASSPDRVEQY
>TRBV19|NA|TRBJ1-6
ASSTQTGETSPLH
>TRBV7-9|few|TRBJ1-3
ASSVGGMGFSGNTIY
>TRBV27|few|TRBJ1-2
ASSSLGQESYGYT
>TRBV5-4|NA|TRBJ2-1
ASRGVVGQGNNEQF
>TRBV24-1|NA|TRBJ2-1
ATSDNRVSSYNEQF
>TRBV6-5|NA|TRBJ1-2
ASSSTDYGYT
>TRBV3-1/TRBV3-2|NA|TRBJ1-3
ASSQQGSGNTIY
>TRBV9|NA|TRBJ2-3
ASSVLAGVETDTQY
>TRBV13|NA|TRBJ2-7
ASSSGQGTSYEQY
>TRBV27|NA|TRBJ1-2
ASSLMHRTGGDYGYT
>TRBV6-5|NA|TRBJ2-1
ASSYGGQGNNEQF
>TRBV27|NA|TRBJ2-7
ASSRLAGVAYEQY
>TRBV5-5|NA|TRBJ1-5
ASSFAARSNQPQH
>TRBV19|NA|TRBJ2-1
ASSIVRTGAYNEQF
>TRBV27|NA|TRBJ2-1
ASSLYPPQRRRGDNEQF
>TRBV28|NA|TRBJ1-2
ASSSPYPGLDYT
>TRBV9|NA|TRBJ1-2
ASSVAGDSLSYT
>TRBV30|NA|TRBJ1-5
AWSLTGGQPQH
>TRBV29-1|NA|TRBJ2-7
SVERRGYEQY
>TRBV5-4|NA|TRBJ1-1
VAGGEDTEAF
>TRBV5-6|NA|TRBJ2-7
ASSPLGQGVYEQY
>TRBV30|NA|TRBJ1-6
AWRARWKRRYDNSPLH
>TRBV20-1|NA|TRBJ1-1
SASYWGQPTDGAF